The rows below give T cell receptor beta chains drawn from one sample of a study of T cell responses to AZD1222 COVID-19 vaccine. Generated by immunoSEQ multiplex PCR, the TCRdb table keeps only in-frame clones and is missing some. The data show about 130,000 clones, roughly 85% seen once. Sequenced material: peripheral blood, taken on day 0 of AZD1222 vaccination. These receptor sequences come from an adult in good health. CDR3s include the opening cysteine and the closing phenylalanine or tryptophan. A D gene is named only where the DNA matches it firmly. For some rows the clone size is stated as once, few or many, or as a class when expanded; others skip it.

V: TRBV5-4; D: .; J: TRBJ1-1; size: few; DNA: TGTGCCAGCAGCTTGGGCCAGATCACTGAAGCTTTCTTT; CDR3: CASSLGQITEAFF
V: TRBV2; D: .; J: TRBJ1-1; size: .; DNA: TGTGCCAGCAGTGAACGTGGGACAACGAACACTGAAGCTTTCTTT; CDR3: CASSERGTTNTEAFF
V: TRBV7-8; D: TRBD1; J: TRBJ2-7; size: .; DNA: TGTGCCAGCAGCGGCCGGACAGGGGCGACCTACGAGCAGTACTTC; CDR3: CASSGRTGATYEQYF
V: TRBV7-8; D: TRBD1; J: TRBJ2-5; size: .; DNA: TGTGCCAGCAGCTTAATGGGACAGGGGGCGGGGGAGACCCAGTACTTC; CDR3: CASSLMGQGAGETQYF
V: TRBV7-2; D: TRBD2; J: TRBJ2-5; size: .; DNA: TGTGCCAGCAGCTTAGCGTGGGCGGGAGGGGGAGAGACCCAGTACTTC; CDR3: CASSLAWAGGGETQYF
V: TRBV6-5; D: .; J: TRBJ1-6; size: .; DNA: TGTGCCAGCAGTTACGACCAGATGGCCAGAAATTCACCCCTCCACTTT; CDR3: CASSYDQMARNSPLHF
V: TRBV9; D: TRBD2; J: TRBJ2-3; size: .; DNA: TGTGCCAGCAGCGTAGTGGCTAGCGGGAGATTCGACACGCAGTATTTT; CDR3: CASSVVASGRFDTQYF
V: TRBV19; D: TRBD1; J: TRBJ1-3; size: .; DNA: TGTGCCAGTAGTCCAGGGGGAGGAAACACCATATATTTT; CDR3: CASSPGGGNTIYF
V: TRBV10-3; D: .; J: TRBJ2-1; size: once; DNA: TGTGCCATCAGCGGGCTGAGCTCCTACAATGAGCAGTTCTTC; CDR3: CAISGLSSYNEQFF
V: TRBV21-1; D: .; J: TRBJ2-5; size: .; DNA: TGTGCCAGCAGCAAACGGACAGCTGGCCAAGAGACCCAGTACTTC; CDR3: CASSKRTAGQETQYF
V: TRBV10-1; D: .; J: TRBJ1-1; size: .; DNA: TGCGCCAGCAGCCCTCAGCGAGGGGGGAAAGCTTTCTTT; CDR3: CASSPQRGGKAFF
V: TRBV27; D: .; J: TRBJ2-7; size: .; DNA: TGTGCCAGCAGTTTAATTTTTACGAGACAGAACGAGCAGTACTTC; CDR3: CASSLIFTRQNEQYF
V: TRBV24-1; D: TRBD1; J: TRBJ1-1; size: .; DNA: TGTGCCACCGGAGGGACAGGAGCAAACACTGAAGCTTTCTTT; CDR3: CATGGTGANTEAFF
V: TRBV7-3; D: .; J: TRBJ2-5; size: .; DNA: TGTGCCAGCAGCCTAACGGTCAGGGGTGGGGAGACCCAGTACTTC; CDR3: CASSLTVRGGETQYF
V: TRBV27; D: .; J: TRBJ2-7; size: .; DNA: TGTGCCAGCAGTTTATTTCCCCCAGAGAACTACGAGCAGTACTTC; CDR3: CASSLFPPENYEQYF
V: TRBV19; D: TRBD1; J: TRBJ1-5; size: .; DNA: TGTGCCAGTAGTGCAGGAACAGGGGGCAATCAGCCCCAGCATTTT; CDR3: CASSAGTGGNQPQHF
V: TRBV19; D: TRBD2; J: TRBJ2-2; size: .; DNA: TGTGCCAGTAGTATTCCCCGAACTGGACTAGCGGGGGTTTCGAGCACCGGGGAGCTGTTTTTT; CDR3: CASSIPRTGLAGVSSTGELFF
V: TRBV7-3; D: .; J: TRBJ2-7; size: .; DNA: TGTGCCAGCACCGATTCCGGAGGGCTCTACGAGCAGTACTTC; CDR3: CASTDSGGLYEQYF
V: TRBV7-3; D: TRBD2; J: TRBJ2-3; size: once; DNA: TGTGCCAGCACCATCGGGGGGGCCAGCACAGATACGCAGTATTTT; CDR3: CASTIGGASTDTQYF
V: TRBV19; D: TRBD1; J: TRBJ1-6; size: .; DNA: TGTGCCAGTAGTCCGGACAGGGCGAATTCACCCCTCCACTTT; CDR3: CASSPDRANSPLHF
V: TRBV7-2; D: .; J: TRBJ2-6; size: .; DNA: TGTGCCAGCAGCTTATTCCTGAACTCTGGGGCCAACGTCCTGACTTTC; CDR3: CASSLFLNSGANVLTF
V: TRBV10-2; D: .; J: TRBJ2-3; size: .; DNA: TGCGCCAGCAGTTTGACGGGGAGTGAGACAGATACGCAGTATTTT; CDR3: CASSLTGSETDTQYF
V: TRBV2; D: TRBD1; J: TRBJ1-2; size: .; DNA: TGTGCCAGCAGTCCCACCGGACAGGGGGCCGGCTACACCTTC; CDR3: CASSPTGQGAGYTF
V: TRBV6-6; D: .; J: TRBJ2-7; size: .; DNA: TGTGCCAGCAGTTACCCCCCCGACTACGAGCAGTACTTC; CDR3: CASSYPPDYEQYF
V: TRBV19; D: TRBD2; J: TRBJ2-6; size: .; DNA: TGTGCCAGTAGTTATATCCCGGGACTAGCAAAGTCTGGGGCCAACGTCCTGACTTTC; CDR3: CASSYIPGLAKSGANVLTF
V: TRBV7-2; D: TRBD2; J: TRBJ2-7; size: once; DNA: TGTGCCAGCAGCTCCGGGACTAGCGGGAGCTACGAGCAGTACTTC; CDR3: CASSSGTSGSYEQYF
V: TRBV4-1; D: .; J: TRBJ2-7; size: .; DNA: TGCGCCAGCAGCCTTGACCCGGGGGTAGGGTACGAGCAGTACTTC; CDR3: CASSLDPGVGYEQYF
V: TRBV19; D: TRBD1; J: TRBJ2-7; size: .; DNA: TGTGCCAGTAAGAGAAGGACAGGGCCTTCCTACGAGCAGTACTTC; CDR3: CASKRRTGPSYEQYF
V: TRBV3-1/TRBV3-2; D: .; J: TRBJ2-5; size: .; DNA: TGTGCCAGCAGCCAAGGGGGTCAAAGGTCAGCCCAGTACTTC; CDR3: CASSQGGQRSAQYF
V: TRBV10-2; D: .; J: TRBJ2-2; size: .; DNA: TGCGCCAGCAGAGGGGAAACTAGCAGGGGGGAGCTGTTTTTT; CDR3: CASRGETSRGELFF
V: TRBV3-1/TRBV3-2; D: TRBD2; J: TRBJ2-7; size: .; DNA: TGTGCCAGCAGCCAAGTCGGAGGACTAGCAAGCGAGCAGTACTTC; CDR3: CASSQVGGLASEQYF
V: TRBV7-9; D: .; J: TRBJ2-4; size: .; DNA: TGTGCCAGCAGCTTGTGGGAAGCCAAAAACATTCAGTACTTC; CDR3: CASSLWEAKNIQYF
V: TRBV7-2; D: .; J: TRBJ2-5; size: .; DNA: TGTGCCAGCAGCTTTGGGGGGACGATCGGGGAGACCCAGTACTTC; CDR3: CASSFGGTIGETQYF
V: TRBV11-2; D: TRBD1; J: TRBJ2-7; size: .; DNA: TGTGCCAGCAGCTTAACGACAGGGGGATCCTACGAGCAGTACTTC; CDR3: CASSLTTGGSYEQYF
V: TRBV19; D: TRBD1; J: TRBJ2-7; size: .; DNA: TGTGCCAGTAGGCCGACAGGGCAATACGAGCAGTACTTC; CDR3: CASRPTGQYEQYF
V: TRBV6-5; D: .; J: TRBJ1-1; size: .; DNA: TGTGCCAGCAGGGTTGGGGGGGCCTCCAACACTGAAGCTTTCTTT; CDR3: CASRVGGASNTEAFF
V: TRBV10-1; D: .; J: TRBJ2-2; size: .; DNA: TGCGCCAGCAGTGAGTCCTCGGGATTCACCGGGGAGCTGTTTTTT; CDR3: CASSESSGFTGELFF
V: TRBV5-4; D: TRBD1; J: TRBJ1-2; size: .; DNA: TGTGCCAGCCGACAGGGGCGGCAGGGCTATGGCTACACCTTC; CDR3: CASRQGRQGYGYTF
V: TRBV30; D: .; J: TRBJ1-2; size: .; DNA: TGTGCCTGGAGTGAGGGGGGCTTTTACTATGGCTACACCTTC; CDR3: CAWSEGGFYYGYTF
V: TRBV20-1; D: .; J: TRBJ2-5; size: .; DNA: TGCAGTGCTAGGGGGGAGACCCAGTACTTC; CDR3: CSARGETQYF
V: TRBV30; D: .; J: TRBJ1-5; size: .; DNA: TGTGCCTGGAGTGGATGGGGGAATCAGCCCCAGCATTTT; CDR3: CAWSGWGNQPQHF
V: TRBV5-1; D: .; J: TRBJ2-3; size: .; DNA: TGCGCCAGCAGCCTAGCCCCCGGGACTGACACAGATACGCAGTATTTT; CDR3: CASSLAPGTDTDTQYF